The T cell receptor (beta chain) described here comes from a study of cytomegalovirus exposure and HLA in healthy donors. Study-wide findings and caveats: The analysis excluded some indistinguishable V segments, including TRBV6-2 and TRBV6-3.

The primer mix had 60 Vbeta and 13 Jbeta primers. This table comes from immunoSEQ multiplex PCR, and its TCRdb copy is limited to in-frame clones, with some not included. The sample records around 91,000 clones, 78% being singletons. Of note for this clone: Its antigen is undetermined.

The CDR3 sequence is 17 residues long. Germline V lookup: CDR1 KGHSH, CDR2 LQKENI. Trimming at V came to 3 bases and at J to 1 base, leaving 11 bases not matched to a gene. Sequences were obtained from PBMCs. The receptor comes from a male donor in good health and CMV-seropositive. The J gene is TRBJ1-2, the V gene TRBV18; TRBD1 matches at 7 bases. Here the CDR3 reads CASSPPPDRAVNYGYTF. The CDR3 bases are TGTGCCAGCTCACCCCCTCCCGACAGGGCGGTTAACTATGGCTACACCTTC.